This T cell receptor beta chain comes out of a study of shared clonotypes between healthy human individuals (TCRdb year 2020). Context from the whole study: A couple of women and a few men aged 18 to 49 years were included in the cohort. Different laboratories and diverse techniques were used to prepare libraries and sequence TCR repertoires, to increase sequencing depth and limit assay-specific biases. The study deeply sequenced blood TCR repertoires of roughly five healthy adults to estimate repertoire size and the extent of clonotype sharing between individuals. For each donor, CD4 naive and CD4 memory were each given three plates, CD8 naive was given two plates, and CD8 memory was given one plate. Each donor's leukapheresis produced roughly between about 0.8 and 10 billion PBMCs. Study-level results and caveats: Pairwise subsampling indicated that sequencing depth was expected to affect the degree of clonotype sharing among donors. Larger estimated clonotype richness was generally found for naive subsets than for memory subsets. About 5% of naive CD4, roughly 3.6% of naive CD8, approximately 2.2% of memory CD4, and over 0.35% of memory CD8 clonotypes were shared across several donors. Rarefaction of sorted-subset datasets indicated incomplete sequencing despite the large sequencing depth. The small number of donors limited the genetic and exposure-history diversity represented. Sampling was restricted to blood, and TCR repertoires in tissues likely differ from the TCR repertoires found in blood. Clonotypes shared by all four sorted-subset donors showed higher generation probabilities than non-shared clonotypes.

Details on this clone: The specificity of this receptor is unknown. No much larger clone is present one base from it, and per-base qualities are unavailable.

CD8 naive samples consisted of CD45RO-negative cells that were positively selected for CCR7, yielding a CD45RA+CCR7+ population without TemRA cells. The donors were healthy, HIV-negative adults who had no recently reported acute infections or vaccinations. Only Caucasian adults living in Nashville, Tennessee, USA were represented among the donors. Blood was obtained by leukapheresis, after which PBMCs were separated by Ficoll-Histopaque density gradient centrifugation and cryopreserved in liquid nitrogen vapor phase. Purity and quantity of every magnetically sorted T cell population were checked by analytical flow cytometry. Each sorted fraction had its genomic DNA isolated and then quantified by UV absorbance on a Nanodrop 2000c. Using the deep immunoSEQ assay, TCR CDR3 regions were amplified from genomic DNA by multiplex PCR. Extracted genomic DNA from each cell subset was distributed evenly across all wells of several immunoSEQ 96-well plates, and each plate was treated as a replicate. Each replicate PCR for sorted subsets received around 0.2 ug genomic DNA, equal to some 32,000 T cell genomes. The purified libraries were quantified using a Qubit 3.0 fluorometer, sized with a Bioanalyzer 2100, and then quantified again using the KAPA Library Quantification kit. A separate single-read 150-cycle Illumina NextSeq 550 flow cell was used to sequence each immunoSEQ 96-well plate. The published analysis was carried out like this. Because only junctional sequences without quality scores were contained in the immunoSEQ output, filtering matching that applied to full-length reads could not be performed. Sequences were annotated with PyIR, a Python wrapper for IgBLAST v1.9, and V/J genes and CDR3 were assigned using IMGT germline references. Reads with weak V/J assignments (E-value above 1e-6), missing CDR3, stop codons, out-of-frame junctions, or ambiguous translated residues were removed. V3J clonotypes were defined by identical inferred V gene, J gene, and CDR3 amino acid sequence. To compute the percentage overlap between repertoires, the number of shared unique clonotypes was divided by the size of the smaller repertoire. RTK rarefaction, the Chao1 estimator, and Recon v2.1 estimates of unobserved clonotypes were used to assess repertoire richness. For all TCRbeta clonotypes obtained by the gDNA method from a handful of donors, generation probabilities were computed with OLGA. TCRdb re-hosts the immuneACCESS table, in-frame sequences only. Its copies lack some clones; in the studies checked, an unresolved V gene accounts for under half of them, and the cause for the rest is not known. The V and J calls and clone size come from that table; D and trimming were worked out from the DNA. The sample contains fewer than 800,000 clones, just over 90% of them found a single time. Nearly 25% of the sample is taken by the ten largest.

The V and J ends are trimmed by 5 bases and 8 bases, leaving 16 bases between them. The germline V gene encodes CDR1 SGHVS and CDR2 FQNEAQ. From its cysteine to its phenylalanine, the CDR3 spans 14 amino acids. CDR3 DNA is the only sequence kept; it has 42 bases, read in frame from the first base. Source material: naive CD8+ T cells sorted from blood. This sample's cell subset or site label indicates: CD45RA+CCR7+. The rearranged chain carries TRBV7-8 and TRBJ1-3; the D region possibly corresponds to TRBD1 (5 bases align). This TCR was sampled from a man aged 30 to 45 in good health. The bases read TGTGCCAGCAGCCCACTGGGGGGGTGGGACACCATATATTTT. This yields the protein CASSPLGGWDTIYF.